The 15 T cell receptor beta chains listed next were all sequenced from one sample in a study of OX40 agonist ivuxolimab in advanced cancers. Assay used: immunoSEQ multiplex PCR; TCRdb lists only in-frame clones, some missing. Of approximately 99,000 clones listed, around 93% are singletons. Sequencing used CD4+ or CD8+ T cells sorted from blood, obtained in a trial of the OX40 agonist ivuxolimab. These TCRs come from an adult with an advanced solid tumor such as melanoma, head and neck, liver or kidney cancer.

This clone was seen just once. This chain connects TRBV10-3 to TRBJ1-1; 9 nucleotides align to TRBD1. Germline CDR1 reads ENHRY; CDR2 reads SYGVKD. V was clipped by 7 bases and J by 4 bases; unmatched bases: 4. The CDR3 is made up of 13 amino acids. CDR3 DNA: TGTGCCATCACGGGACAGGGCCCCACTGAAGCTTTCTTT. Its translation: CAITGQGPTEAFF.

In regard to this clone: The same CDR3 arises from other DNA sequences in this sample as well. The CDR3, as DNA: TGTGCCAGCAGCCTCAGGGAGAACACCGGGGAGCTGTTTTTT. Amino acid sequence: CASSLRENTGELFF. V usage is TRBV27 and J usage is TRBJ2-2, with a weak D call TRBD1 (5 bases). V lost 6 bases and J 1 base, leaving 9 bases between the germline ends. The CDR3 contains 14 residues. Germline CDR1 is MNHEY and CDR2 is SMNVEV (reference sequence).

The chain recombines TRBV5-1 with TRBJ2-3, with 14 bases fitting TRBD2. Per the germline V gene, CDR1 is SGHRS and CDR2 is YFSETQ. The CDR3 covers 18 residues. The trim removed 3 bases at V and 0 bases at J, leaving 6 bases unmatched. CDR3 DNA: TGCGCCAGCAGCTGGACCGGGACTAGCGGGGGAAGCACAGATACGCAGTATTTT. This sequence encodes CASSWTGTSGGSTDTQYF.

The table lists this clone with a few counts. This chain links TRBV5-1 with TRBJ2-7, with D perhaps TRBD1 or TRBD2 (5 bases each). The CDR3 spans 12 residues. Trimming removed 7 bases from V and 6 bases from J, with 14 bases in between. From germline, CDR1 is SGHRS and CDR2 YFSETQ. The CDR3 DNA reads as TGCGCCAGCTCCGGGGCCGCCGCCGAGCAGTACTTC. It specifies CASSGAAAEQYF.

The chain couples TRBV2 to TRBJ1-4, with D hard to call. V lost 7 bases to trimming and J lost 5 bases, with 11 bases between them. Germline V lookup: CDR1 SNHLY, CDR2 FYNNEI. The CDR3 consists of 13 residues. The CDR3 DNA reads TGTGCCAGCACGGACCCCGGGAATGAAAAACTGTTTTTT. This codes for CASTDPGNEKLFF.

This clone appeared once. J is TRBJ1-5 and V is TRBV5-1, with D unresolved. The CDR3 length is 15 residues. The ends were cut back, 0 bases at V and 0 bases at J, with 7 bases in the middle. Germline CDR1 is SGHRS and CDR2 is YFSETQ. The CDR3 loop reads CASSLGQNSNQPQHF. CDR3 in DNA: TGCGCCAGCAGCTTGGGGCAGAATAGCAATCAGCCCCAGCATTTT.

The CDR3 DNA reads TGTGCCAGCAGCTTGGTAGCGGGATCCCGCTACGAGCAGTACTTC. Translating it yields CASSLVAGSRYEQYF. The chain joins TRBV5-4 to TRBJ2-7; 8 bases match TRBD2. The junction had 5 bases not matched to a gene; V was cut back by 0 bases and J by 3 bases. Germline V CDR1 and CDR2: SGHNT, YYREEE (reference sequence). This CDR3 has 15 residues.

The chain recombines TRBV23-1 with TRBJ2-5; 8 positions agree with TRBD1. TRBV23-1 is marked as an open reading frame, function uncertain. V shed 4 bases and J 2 bases; nucleotides not matched to a gene: 12. The CDR3 is 17 residues long. CDR3 in DNA: TGCGCCAGCAGTCGATCCCGGACAGGGCTTTTTCAAGAGACCCAGTACTTC. This gives the protein CASSRSRTGLFQETQYF.

This clone showed up just once. J is TRBJ2-1 and V is TRBV11-1; 12 positions match TRBD2. With 1 base clipped from V and 6 bases from J, the junction kept 1 base outside the gene matches. CDR1 and CDR2 (germline): SGHAT, FQDESV (reference sequence). This CDR3 is built from 15 residues. The CDR3 nucleotides read TGTGCCAGCAGCTTAGGACTAGCGGGGGTCAATGAGCAGTTCTTC. Translated: CASSLGLAGVNEQFF.

The rearrangement links TRBV7-9 to TRBJ2-7; D is possibly TRBD1 (5 bases). In germline, CDR1 is SEHNR, CDR2 FQNEAQ (reference sequence). Trimming shortened V by 0 bases and J by 3 bases, and 9 bases separated the two germline ends. This CDR3 spans 14 amino acids. Written as DNA, the CDR3 is TGTGCCAGCAGCTTAGCTGACAGAATCTACGAGCAGTACTTC. It specifies CASSLADRIYEQYF.

The rearrangement links TRBV4-1 to TRBJ2-2; D could derive from TRBD1 or TRBD2 (5 bases each). Trimming pared 1 base from V and 4 bases from J, leaving 10 bases between. This CDR3 has 15 amino acids. Germline loops: CDR1 MGHRA, CDR2 YSYEKL. The DNA for the CDR3 is TGCGCCAGCAGCCAAGCGGGGCTGGGCACCGGGGAGCTGTTTTTT. Protein product: CASSQAGLGTGELFF.

V and J are TRBV5-4 and TRBJ1-5, with D possibly matching TRBD1 (5 bases). The V gene's germline CDR1 is SGHNT and CDR2 YYREEE (reference sequence). The CDR3 runs to 14 residues. V was cut by 4 bases and J by 5 bases, with 13 bases left in between. The DNA of the CDR3 is TGTGCCAGCAGCCTGGGGGGGAAGGATCAGCCCCAGCATTTT. Encoded protein: CASSLGGKDQPQHF.

CDR3 nucleotide sequence: TGCGCCAGCAGCTTGCCCCGGGACAGAGGCAGCGCCGGGGAGCTGTTTTTT. It is translated as CASSLPRDRGSAGELFF. The chain employs TRBV5-1 and TRBJ2-2, with 7 positions matching TRBD1. The germline V gene has CDR1 SGHRS and CDR2 YFSETQ. This CDR3 spans 17 amino acids. The ends lost 1 base at V and 6 bases at J; junction bases unmatched: 12.

J is TRBJ2-3 and V is TRBV9; 10 bases are shared with TRBD1. Germline V gene lookup returns CDR1 SGDLS and CDR2 YYNGEE. V was pared by 4 bases and J by 2 bases, with 10 bases of the junction left unmatched. The CDR3 runs 17 residues. DNA of the CDR3: TGTGCCAGCAGCAACAGACAGGGGACAGGGGACACAGATACGCAGTATTTT. It codes for CASSNRQGTGDTDTQYF. The full variable domain, with the rest looked up from reference TRBV9 and TRBJ2-3, is DSGVTQTPKHLITATGQRVTLRCSPRSGDLSVYWYQQSLDQGLQFLIQYYNGEERAKGNILERFSAQQFPDLHSELNLSSLELGDSALYFCASSNRQGTGDTDTQYFGPGTRLTVL.

The table lists this clone with a few counts. The J gene is TRBJ1-5, the V gene TRBV5-1, with D possibly being TRBD1 (5 bases). This CDR3 has 15 amino acids. The germline CDR1 and CDR2 sequences are SGHRS and YFSETQ. V lost 4 bases and J lost 1, with 12 bases in between. The CDR3 DNA follows: TGCGCCAGCAGCCCGGAGGGACCGAGCAATCAGCCCCAGCATTTT. Encoded protein: CASSPEGPSNQPQHF. Full variable domain (rest looked up from reference TRBV5-1 and TRBJ1-5): KAGVTQTPRYLIKTRGQQVTLSCSPISGHRSVSWYQQTPGQGLQFLFEYFSETQRNKGNFPGRFSGRQFSNSRSEMNVSTLELGDSALYLCASSPEGPSNQPQHFGDGTRLSIL.